A single sample gave rise to the 20 T cell receptor beta chains below, sequenced in a study of Ad26.COV2.S vaccination and SARS-CoV-2 variants. TCRdb's copy holds only in-frame clones and misses some; the assay was immunoSEQ multiplex PCR. The repertoire has some 390,000 clones, approximately 91% of them found once; the top ten carry under 2%. Treatment noted: 19 received Ad26.COV2.S at low or high dose, single or two shots; 5 received placebo; per-sample allocation not given. On day 63 after the first injection, vaccine and placebo recipients gave samples. Material: peripheral blood, obtained in a trial of Ad26.COV2.S vaccine versus placebo. The receptors were sampled from a person between 18 and 59 years old who received the Ad26.COV2.S COVID-19 vaccine or a placebo.

The rearrangement joins TRBV15 to TRBJ1-2, with 8 bases matching TRBD1. Germline CDR1 reads LNHNV; CDR2 reads YYDKDF (reference sequence). V was pared by 0 bases and J by 2 bases, with 5 bases of the junction left unmatched. The CDR3 consists of 16 residues. Here the CDR3 reads CATSRELWTGNYGYTF. The CDR3 coding sequence is TGTGCCACCAGCAGAGAACTGTGGACAGGGAACTATGGCTACACCTTC.

The J gene is TRBJ1-3, the V gene TRBV10-3; D remains ambiguous. V dropped 0 bases and J dropped 0 bases, with 6 bases sitting between them. The CDR3 has 15 residues. The germline CDR1 and CDR2 sequences are ENHRY and SYGVKD. The CDR3 coding sequence is TGTGCCATCAGTGAGTCGAGGGTCTCTGGAAACACCATATATTTT. It specifies CAISESRVSGNTIYF.

The chain employs TRBV7-2 and TRBJ2-1; 13 bases line up with TRBD2. The CDR3 spans 19 residues. Germline-derived CDR1 and CDR2 are SGHTA and FQGNSA. J was trimmed by 0 bases and V by 4 bases; bases with no gene match: 9. The CDR3 reads CASSSRTSGSHSSYNEQFF. CDR3 DNA sequence: TGTGCCAGCAGCTCTAGGACTAGCGGGAGCCACAGCTCCTACAATGAGCAGTTCTTC.

This chain links TRBV5-1 with TRBJ2-1; D remains ambiguous. The germline gives CDR1 SGHRS, CDR2 YFSETQ. Trimming pared 0 bases from V and 8 bases from J, leaving 15 bases between. The CDR3 totals 15 residues. This CDR3 reads CASSLAPTRDYEQFF. CDR3 DNA sequence: TGCGCCAGCAGCTTGGCCCCGACGAGAGACTATGAGCAGTTCTTC.

The chain recombines TRBV2 with TRBJ2-2, with TRBD1 matching over 7 bases. J gave up 6 bases and V 2 bases, and 6 bases lay outside the gene matches. From germline, CDR1 is SNHLY and CDR2 FYNNEI. This CDR3 region has 15 residues. The CDR3 region has the DNA TGTGCCAGCAGTGAACTAGGACAGGTGGCCGGGGAGCTGTTTTTT. Translated, it gives CASSELGQVAGELFF. The full variable domain, with the rest looked up from reference TRBV2 and TRBJ2-2, is EPEVTQTPSHQVTQMGQEVILRCVPISNHLYFYWYRQILGQKVEFLVSFYNNEISEKSEIFDDQFSVERPDGSNFTLKIRSTKLEDSAMYFCASSELGQVAGELFFGEGSRLTVL.

This clone was counted a few times. V usage is TRBV7-2 and J usage is TRBJ2-2, with a tentative D call TRBD2 (5 bases). CDR3 length: 15 amino acids. CDR1 and CDR2 (germline): SGHTA, FQGNSA. V shed 1 base and J shed 3 bases, with 9 bases lying between them. The CDR3 bases are TGTGCCAGCAGCTTAGGTCCGGGGTACACCGGGGAGCTGTTTTTT. This encodes CASSLGPGYTGELFF.

This chain uses TRBV28 with TRBJ2-5, with D possibly TRBD1 on 6 matching bases. CDR3 length: 18 amino acids. Germline V lookup: CDR1 MDHEN, CDR2 SYDVKM. V was trimmed by 5 bases and J by 3 bases, leaving 25 bases between them. CDR3 loop: CASSGAGTTFERKETQYF. The CDR3 DNA is TGTGCCAGCAGTGGGGCCGGGACAACCTTTGAGAGAAAAGAGACCCAGTACTTC.

V is TRBV7-9 and J is TRBJ1-2; possibly TRBD1 for D (5 bases). The CDR3 is made up of 13 amino acids. Trimming shortened V by 3 bases and J by 4 bases, and 9 bases separated the two germline ends. Germline CDR1 is SEHNR and CDR2 is FQNEAQ (reference sequence). CDR3 residues: CASSFRDLYGYTF. The CDR3 nucleotides are TGTGCCAGCAGCTTCCGGGACCTCTATGGCTACACCTTC.

The J gene is TRBJ2-5, the V gene TRBV2; perhaps TRBD1 as D (6 bases). V lost 2 bases and J 14 bases, leaving 15 bases between the germline ends. The V gene's germline CDR1 is SNHLY and CDR2 FYNNEI. The CDR3 sequence is 12 residues long. The CDR3 is CASSETGIICYF. CDR3 coding DNA: TGTGCCAGCAGTGAAACAGGGATAATTTGTTACTTC.

This chain joins TRBV24-1 and TRBJ2-5; D gene unclear. The CDR3 is 14 amino acids. The germline V gene encodes CDR1 KGHDR and CDR2 SFDVKD. V lost 4 bases and J lost 5, with 13 bases in between. The CDR3 sequence is CATSEFPGRETQYF. CDR3 nucleotides: TGTGCCACCAGTGAGTTTCCAGGACGGGAGACCCAGTACTTC.

V is TRBV5-1 and J is TRBJ1-1; D may be TRBD1 (5 bases). Trimming took off 4 bases at V and 1 base at J, with 11 bases between the two ends. There are 14 residues in the CDR3. CDR1 is SGHRS and CDR2 is YFSETQ in the germline V gene. CDR3 in DNA: TGCGCCAGCAGCCGGACCGGACAGAACACTGAAGCTTTCTTT. It yields the protein CASSRTGQNTEAFF.

The CDR3 DNA reads TGTGCCAGCAGTTTAGTAGCGGGAGTATCCGATGAGCAGTTCTTC. This gives the protein CASSLVAGVSDEQFF. This chain uses TRBV27 with TRBJ2-1, with 9 positions matching TRBD2. The trim removed 2 bases at V and 8 bases at J, leaving 7 bases unmatched. The CDR3 has 15 amino acids. Germline CDR1 MNHEY, CDR2 SMNVEV (reference sequence).

V usage is TRBV6-5 and J usage is TRBJ2-2; D is uncertain. Trimming took 6 bases from V and 2 from J, leaving 10 bases between them. The CDR3 sequence is 14 residues long. Germline V gene data show CDR1 as MNHEY and CDR2 as SVGAGI. The DNA of the CDR3 is TGTGCCAGCAGGAGGCCGACAAACACCGGGGAGCTGTTTTTT. Protein sequence: CASRRPTNTGELFF.

This chain connects TRBV29-1 to TRBJ1-1, with no clear D. Germline assignment: CDR1 SQVTM and CDR2 ANQGSEA. The germline V and J ends were trimmed by 7 bases and 0 bases, with 15 bases remaining between them. The CDR3 runs to 14 residues. The CDR3 is CSATREQVNTEAFF. The CDR3 DNA reads TGCAGCGCAACCCGGGAACAAGTGAACACTGAAGCTTTCTTT.

V usage is TRBV4-1 and J usage is TRBJ2-2; D unresolved. The V and J ends lost 1 base and 3 bases respectively, with 12 bases between them. The CDR3 totals 16 residues. Germline CDR1 is MGHRA and CDR2 is YSYEKL. CDR3 in amino acids: CASSQVIADYTGELFF. In DNA form, the CDR3 reads TGCGCCAGCAGCCAAGTGATAGCAGACTACACCGGGGAGCTGTTTTTT.

The CDR3 sequence: CASSPTSGSDTQYF. The CDR3 DNA sequence: TGCGCCAGCAGCCCAACGTCAGGGTCAGATACGCAGTATTTT. V usage is TRBV4-3 and J usage is TRBJ2-3; maybe TRBD1 (5 bases). Germline loops: CDR1 LGHNA, CDR2 YSLEER. V was cut by 4 bases and J by 4 bases, with 12 bases left in between. CDR3 length: 14 amino acids.

The V gene is TRBV9, the J gene TRBJ1-3, with unresolved D. The V end lost 0 bases, the J end lost 4 bases, and 17 bases lay between the germline ends. Germline V CDR1 and CDR2: SGDLS, YYNGEE. This CDR3 comprises 17 residues. The CDR3 bases are TGTGCCAGCAGCGTAGAAAGCAGAATTTCGTTGGGAAACACCATATATTTT. This encodes CASSVESRISLGNTIYF.

The rearrangement links TRBV5-4 to TRBJ2-7; D gene ambiguous. Germline CDR1 reads SGHNT; CDR2 reads YYREEE (reference sequence). The CDR3 has 11 amino acids. Trimming took 3 bases from V and 2 from J, leaving 3 bases between them. Here the CDR3 reads CASSSPYEQYF. DNA of the CDR3: TGTGCCAGCAGCTCCCCCTACGAGCAGTACTTC.

This clone was observed a single time. The chain carries TRBV2 and TRBJ2-5; D is uncertain. The V gene lost 2 bases and the J gene lost 2 bases, with 9 bases spanning the gap. Germline-derived CDR1 and CDR2 are SNHLY and FYNNEI. The CDR3 has 14 amino acids. The CDR3 coding sequence is TGTGCCAGCAGTGAACAAATTCCGCAAGAGACCCAGTACTTC. This translates into CASSEQIPQETQYF.

The V call is TRBV18, the J call TRBJ2-1; D may be TRBD2 (6 bases). With 2 bases removed from V and 8 bases from J, the gap between germline ends came to 25 bases. Germline CDR1 KGHSH, CDR2 LQKENI. CDR3 size: 18 residues. This CDR3 is CASSPTTPGRDRRDEQFF. Written as DNA, the CDR3 is TGTGCCAGCTCACCAACGACCCCAGGAAGGGATAGGAGGGATGAGCAGTTCTTC.